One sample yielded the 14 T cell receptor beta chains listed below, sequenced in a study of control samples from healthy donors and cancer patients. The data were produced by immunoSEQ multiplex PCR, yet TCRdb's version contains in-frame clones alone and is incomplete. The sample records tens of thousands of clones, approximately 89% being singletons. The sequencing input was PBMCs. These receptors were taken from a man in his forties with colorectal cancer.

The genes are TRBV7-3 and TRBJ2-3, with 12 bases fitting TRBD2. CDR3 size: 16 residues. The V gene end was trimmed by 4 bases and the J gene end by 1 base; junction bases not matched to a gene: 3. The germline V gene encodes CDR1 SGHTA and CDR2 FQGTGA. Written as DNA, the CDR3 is TGTGCCAGCAGCTCGACTAGCGGGAGCGGCACAGATACGCAGTATTTT. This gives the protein CASSSTSGSGTDTQYF. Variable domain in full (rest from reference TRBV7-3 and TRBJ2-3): GAGVSQTPSNKVTEKGKYVELRCDPISGHTALYWYRQSLGQGPEFLIYFQGTGAADDSGLPNDRFFAVRPEGSVSTLKIQRTERGDSAVYLCASSSTSGSGTDTQYFGPGTRLTVL.

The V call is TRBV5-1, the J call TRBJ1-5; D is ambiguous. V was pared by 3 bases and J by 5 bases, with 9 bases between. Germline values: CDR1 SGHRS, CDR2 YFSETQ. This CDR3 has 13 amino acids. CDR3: CASSSGEDQPQHF. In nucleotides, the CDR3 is TGCGCCAGCAGCTCCGGAGAGGATCAGCCCCAGCATTTT.

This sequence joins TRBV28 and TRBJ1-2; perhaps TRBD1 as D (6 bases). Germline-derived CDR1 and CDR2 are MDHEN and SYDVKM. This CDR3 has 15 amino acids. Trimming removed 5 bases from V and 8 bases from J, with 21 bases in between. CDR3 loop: CASSMEGGGLRGYTF. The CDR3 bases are TGTGCCAGCAGTATGGAAGGGGGGGGACTAAGAGGCTACACCTTC.

CDR3: CATSDLQSRRTTNQETQYF. The CDR3 DNA is TGTGCCACCAGTGATTTGCAAAGTCGACGGACTACGAACCAAGAGACCCAGTACTTC. The chain links TRBV24-1 to TRBJ2-5; D may be TRBD2 (6 bases). Germline V gene lookup returns CDR1 KGHDR and CDR2 SFDVKD. Trimming cost V 0 bases and J 0 bases, with 19 bases left between them. CDR3 size: 19 residues.

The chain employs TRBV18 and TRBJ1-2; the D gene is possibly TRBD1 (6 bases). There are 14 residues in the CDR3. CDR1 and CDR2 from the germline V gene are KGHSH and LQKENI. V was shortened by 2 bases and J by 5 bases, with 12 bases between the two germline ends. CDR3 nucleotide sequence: TGTGCCAGCTCACCAATACACAGGGAATATGGCTACACCTTC. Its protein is CASSPIHREYGYTF.

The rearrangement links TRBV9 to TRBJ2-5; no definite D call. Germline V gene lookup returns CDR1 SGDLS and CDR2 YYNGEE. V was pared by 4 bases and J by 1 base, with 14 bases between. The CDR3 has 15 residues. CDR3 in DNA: TGTGCCAGCAGCTCTCAAGCCCGGTCCCAAGAGACCCAGTACTTC. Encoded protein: CASSSQARSQETQYF.

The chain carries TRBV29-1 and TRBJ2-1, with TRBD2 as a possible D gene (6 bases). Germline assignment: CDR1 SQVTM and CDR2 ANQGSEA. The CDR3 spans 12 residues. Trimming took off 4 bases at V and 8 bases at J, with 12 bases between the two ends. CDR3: CSVGSGDDEQFF. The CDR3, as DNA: TGCAGCGTTGGTTCGGGGGATGATGAGCAGTTCTTC.

The CDR3 spells CASSPKPSSGQETQYF. DNA for the CDR3: TGCGCCAGCAGCCCGAAACCTTCTAGCGGCCAAGAGACCCAGTACTTC. The chain links TRBV4-3 to TRBJ2-5; TRBD2 matches 7 bases. V lost 4 bases, J lost 1 base, and 9 bases stayed unmatched. The CDR3 totals 16 residues. CDR1 and CDR2 (germline): LGHNA, YSLEER.

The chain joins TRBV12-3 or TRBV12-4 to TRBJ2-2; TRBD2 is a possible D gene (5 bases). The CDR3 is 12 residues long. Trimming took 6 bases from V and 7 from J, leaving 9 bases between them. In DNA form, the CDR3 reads TGTGCCAGCAGACTAGTAGGCGGGGAGCTGTTTTTT. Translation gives CASRLVGGELFF.

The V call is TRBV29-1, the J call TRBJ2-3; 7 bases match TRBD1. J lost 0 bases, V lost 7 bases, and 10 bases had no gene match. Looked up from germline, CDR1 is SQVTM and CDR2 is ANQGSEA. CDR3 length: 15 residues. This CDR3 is CSAGWGTASTDTQYF. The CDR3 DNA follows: TGCAGCGCAGGATGGGGGACAGCTAGCACAGATACGCAGTATTTT.

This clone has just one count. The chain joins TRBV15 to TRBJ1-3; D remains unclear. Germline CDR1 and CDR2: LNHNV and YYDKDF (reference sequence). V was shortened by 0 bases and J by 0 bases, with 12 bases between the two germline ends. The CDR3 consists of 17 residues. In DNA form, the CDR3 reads TGTGCCACCAGCAGAGATCGAGGCAGGAGCTCTGGAAACACCATATATTTT. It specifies CATSRDRGRSSGNTIYF. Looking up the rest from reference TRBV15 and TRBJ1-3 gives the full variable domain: DAMVIQNPRYQVTQFGKPVTLSCSQTLNHNVMYWYQQKSSQAPKLLFHYYDKDFNNEADTPDNFQSRRPNTSFCFLDIRSPGLGDTAMYLCATSRDRGRSSGNTIYFGEGSWLTVV.

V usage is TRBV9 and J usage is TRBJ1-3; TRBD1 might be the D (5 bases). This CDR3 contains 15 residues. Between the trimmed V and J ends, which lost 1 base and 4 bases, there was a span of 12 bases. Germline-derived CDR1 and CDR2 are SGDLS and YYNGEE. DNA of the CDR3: TGTGCCAGCAGCGTACAGTCACAGGCCGGAAACACCATATATTTT. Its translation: CASSVQSQAGNTIYF. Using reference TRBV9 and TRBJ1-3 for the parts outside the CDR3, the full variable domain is DSGVTQTPKHLITATGQRVTLRCSPRSGDLSVYWYQQSLDQGLQFLIQYYNGEERAKGNILERFSAQQFPDLHSELNLSSLELGDSALYFCASSVQSQAGNTIYFGEGSWLTVV.

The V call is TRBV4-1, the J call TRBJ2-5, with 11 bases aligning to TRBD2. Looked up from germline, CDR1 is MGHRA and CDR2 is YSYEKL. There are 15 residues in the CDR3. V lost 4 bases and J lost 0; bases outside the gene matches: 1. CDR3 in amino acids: CASSLLAGDQETQYF. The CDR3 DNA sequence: TGCGCCAGCAGCCTACTAGCGGGGGACCAAGAGACCCAGTACTTC.

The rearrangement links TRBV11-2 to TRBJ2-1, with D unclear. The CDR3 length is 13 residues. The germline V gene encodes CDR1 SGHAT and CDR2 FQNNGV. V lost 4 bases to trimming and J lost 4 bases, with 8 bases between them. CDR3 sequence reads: CASSSAPYNEQFF. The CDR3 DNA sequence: TGTGCCAGCAGCTCCGCCCCATACAATGAGCAGTTCTTC. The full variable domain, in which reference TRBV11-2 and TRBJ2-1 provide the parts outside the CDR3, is EAGVAQSPRYKIIEKRQSVAFWCNPISGHATLYWYQQILGQGPKLLIQFQNNGVVDDSQLPKDRFSAERLKGVDSTLKIQPAKLEDSAVYLCASSSAPYNEQFFGPGTRLTVL.